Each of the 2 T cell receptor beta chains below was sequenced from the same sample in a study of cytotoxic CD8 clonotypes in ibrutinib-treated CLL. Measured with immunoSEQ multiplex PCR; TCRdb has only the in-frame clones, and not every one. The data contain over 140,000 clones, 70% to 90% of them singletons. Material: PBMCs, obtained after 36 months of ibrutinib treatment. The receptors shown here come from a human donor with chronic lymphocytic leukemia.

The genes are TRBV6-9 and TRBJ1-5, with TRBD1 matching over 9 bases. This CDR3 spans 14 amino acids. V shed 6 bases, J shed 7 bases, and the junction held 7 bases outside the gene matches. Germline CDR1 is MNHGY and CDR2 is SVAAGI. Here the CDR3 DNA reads TGTGCCAGCAGCCTAGGACAGGGGCGACAGCCCCAGCATTTT. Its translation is CASSLGQGRQPQHF.

The CDR3 reads CASSRQLSLEQYF. The CDR3 DNA reads as TGTGCCAGCAGCCGACAGTTATCCCTCGAGCAGTACTTC. V usage is TRBV6-5 and J usage is TRBJ2-7; possible D gene TRBD1, 5 bases. The CDR3 has 13 residues. In germline, CDR1 is MNHEY, CDR2 SVGAGI. V lost 6 bases, J lost 6 bases, and 15 bases lay in between.